This section outlines one T cell receptor (beta chain) sequence together with its context. Its specificity is not known. It is unclear where the CDR3 begins or ends on the DNA, so no DNA is shown, and the CDR3 is as TCRdb lists it. This specimen comes from a study of CD8+CD57+ T cells in acquired aplastic anemia. Overall study context: DNA per sorted CD4+ or CD8+ sample ranged roughly 0.17 to 27.4 ug, averaging approximately 3.3 ug. General study results and limits: There were roughly 30 CD8+ CDR3 sequences that occurred in both patients and controls.

The TCR beta profiling, which covered VDJ combination and CDR3 sequence, was carried out using genomic DNA as the template. TCRdb re-derived calls from the reads in MiXCR, one entry per CDR3 protein. The data contain a few hundred thousand distinct CDR3 sequences, 82% of them singletons. Flow cytometry had shown expanded CD8+CD57+ cells in the patients chosen for sequencing. Severe acquired aplastic anemia was present in every patient. Among the patients, none had received any therapy at the time of blood sampling. From germline, CDR1 is SEHNR and CDR2 FQNEAQ (reference sequence). The CDR3 extends over 14 residues, inclusive of both ends.

This sequence joins TRBV7-9 and TRBJ1-6; TRBD1, as called in the table, went unchecked against the DNA. Sample: sorted CD4+, CD8+, or CD8+CD57+ T cells (not recorded which) from PBMCs. The receptor's source is a human donor with aplastic anemia. CDR3: CASSLVAGGSAQFF.